Sequencing of this T cell receptor beta chain was carried out in a study of blood T cell repertoires in COVID-19 (dated by TCRdb to about 2020). Study-level background: Samples covering the acute and convalescent phases of COVID-19 were provided by collaborators in the United States, Italy and Spain. The prospective study material was composed of cDNA or gDNA derived from T cells, B-cell-depleted T cells, or PBMCs. The sample metadata nearly always contained a de-identified subject ID, COVID-19 status, age in years and sex. The samples were drawn from two sources: the first 160 participants of the ongoing ImmuneRACE study, and 1,254 subjects contributed by 6 global collaborators. The repertoires were released in a freely available public database meant as a resource for research on the immune response to SARS-CoV-2. Where available, HLA class I and class II types were obtained from metadata supplied by the sample provider rather than from assay-based typing. The dataset comprised deeply sampled blood TCRbeta repertoires from subjects exposed to, actively infected with, or recovered from COVID-19.

About this clone: This clone's antigen is unknown. No qualities accompany the bases; no much larger clone lies one base away.

The collaborating institutions used their own protocols to collect whole blood in K2EDTA tubes. For TCRbeta analysis, collaborators shipped samples as frozen whole blood, isolated PBMCs, or DNA extracted from either of those sample types. General study outcomes and caveats: The quantity of clinical and demographic metadata differed by source and by participant and was supplied without curation.

The V and J ends are trimmed by 6 bases and 4 bases, leaving 14 bases between them. CDR1 is given as KGHDR and CDR2 as SFDVKD, both from the germline V gene. Reading from cysteine to phenylalanine, the CDR3 counts 14 amino acids. Only CDR3 DNA is held: 42 bases, read in frame from base 1. TCRbeta CDR3 regions were amplified from genomic DNA by means of the immunoSEQ Assay, a bias-controlled multiplex PCR. The authors processed their data as follows. The number of nucleated cells in each sample was estimated by amplification of reference gene primers within the assay. To quantify the absolute abundance of each unique TCRbeta CDR3 rearrangement, sequence reads were collapsed and filtered. For each sample, productive Simpson clonality was calculated by taking the square root of Simpson's diversity index across productive rearrangements. TCRdb's version of the immuneACCESS table is confined to in-frame rearrangements and falls short of the full clone set. An unresolved V gene accounts for under half of the shortfall where checked; the remainder is of unknown origin. Clone size and V and J calls were adopted from that table, with D and trimming inferred from the DNA. The sample table shows 250,000 or so clones, and roughly 82% are seen once. The top ten hold around 4.7% of the sample.

This TCR derives from a woman between 65 and 79 years old with acute or convalescent COVID-19. Sequenced: peripheral blood. Recombination linked TRBV24-1 to TRBJ1-2; no D gene is confidently identified. The DNA sequence follows: TGTGCCACCAGTAGCACAGCCGAGGGCTATGGCTACACCTTC. The resulting protein is CATSSTAEGYGYTF.